A single sample gave rise to the 14 T cell receptor beta chains below, sequenced in a study of T cell responses to AZD1222 COVID-19 vaccine. Using immunoSEQ multiplex PCR, the repertoire was profiled, and TCRdb retains in-frame clones only, with some absent. The sample holds 160,000 or so clones, approximately 90% seen once. This sample comprised peripheral blood, obtained after recovery from COVID-19. The receptor source for this set is an adult who had recovered from COVID-19.

V usage is TRBV4-2 and J usage is TRBJ1-2; D is unresolved. With 3 bases removed from V and 2 bases from J, the gap between germline ends came to 4 bases. Germline V lookup: CDR1 LGHNA, CDR2 YNFKEQ. There are 12 residues in the CDR3. The CDR3 loop reads CASSQGNYGYTF. The CDR3, as DNA: TGTGCCAGCAGCCAGGGGAACTATGGCTACACCTTC.

CDR3 sequence: CAISDGLAGGYEQYF. As DNA, the CDR3 is TGTGCCATCAGTGACGGGCTAGCGGGAGGGTACGAGCAGTACTTC. This chain joins TRBV10-3 and TRBJ2-7, with 12 bases identical to TRBD2. The V and J ends lost 3 bases and 4 bases, in that order; junction bases with no gene match: 4. The CDR3 runs to 15 residues. Looked up from germline, CDR1 is ENHRY and CDR2 is SYGVKD.

The sample holds one count of this clone. The V gene is TRBV28, the J gene TRBJ1-1; possibly TRBD1 for D (6 bases). Germline V CDR1 and CDR2: MDHEN, SYDVKM. Trimming shortened V by 7 bases and J by 1 base, and 10 bases separated the two germline ends. CDR3 length equals 13 residues. The CDR3 region is CASILQGNTEAFF. The CDR3 coding sequence is TGTGCCAGCATCCTACAGGGGAACACTGAAGCTTTCTTT.

V is TRBV25-1 and J is TRBJ2-7, with no clear D. Per germline, CDR1 MGHDK and CDR2 SYGVNS. This CDR3 comprises 11 residues. The V end lost 3 bases, the J end lost 5 bases, and 5 bases lay between the germline ends. The DNA of the CDR3 is TGTGCCAGCAGTGAGCCCCACGAGCAGTACTTC. Translating it yields CASSEPHEQYF.

This clone occurred once. The gene calls are TRBV19 and TRBJ1-1, with 8 bases that match TRBD1. CDR3 length: 16 amino acids. Germline CDR1 LNHDA, CDR2 SQIVND (reference sequence). The V and J ends lost 2 bases and 1 base, in that order; junction bases with no gene match: 6. The CDR3 reads CASSIPGQGGNTEAFF. The CDR3 bases are TGTGCCAGTAGTATACCCGGACAGGGAGGGAACACTGAAGCTTTCTTT.

This clone came up many times. V and J are TRBV13 and TRBJ2-7, with D perhaps assigned TRBD1 or TRBD2 (5 bases each). The CDR3 is made up of 14 amino acids. CDR1 and CDR2 from the germline V gene are PRHDT and FYEKMQ (reference sequence). Trimming took 4 bases from V and 4 from J, leaving 14 bases between them. The CDR3 loop is CASSSLGTPYEQYF. DNA for the CDR3: TGTGCCAGCAGCTCGCTCGGGACCCCTTACGAGCAGTACTTC.

The genes are TRBV7-8 and TRBJ1-6; 8 positions match TRBD1. Germline loops: CDR1 SGHVS, CDR2 FQNEAQ. V gave up 5 bases and J gave up 11 bases; unmatched junction bases: 8. The CDR3 is 14 residues long. In DNA, the CDR3 is TGTGCCAGCAGCCGGGGACAGGTACAAGCACCCCTCCACTTT. Translating gives CASSRGQVQAPLHF.

The chain has TRBV27 and TRBJ2-2; D ambiguous. The germline CDR1 and CDR2 sequences are MNHEY and SMNVEV (reference sequence). V shed 3 bases and J shed 3 bases, with 5 bases lying between them. This CDR3 has 13 amino acids. The CDR3 nucleotides read TGTGCCAGCAGTTTGATCGACACCGGGGAGCTGTTTTTT. It yields the protein CASSLIDTGELFF.

This chain links TRBV5-1 with TRBJ2-7; 11 nucleotides line up with TRBD2. The CDR3 runs 16 residues. V dropped 0 bases and J dropped 5; count of bases not matched to a gene: 7. Germline CDR1 reads SGHRS; CDR2 reads YFSETQ. Here the CDR3 DNA reads TGCGCCAGCAGCTTGGAGCTAGCGGGAGGACAGGACGAGCAGTACTTC. Amino acid sequence: CASSLELAGGQDEQYF.

The chain employs TRBV5-6 and TRBJ1-5, with no clear D. V was pared by 4 bases and J by 2 bases, with 13 bases between. The CDR3 spans 15 residues. CDR1 and CDR2 from the germline V gene are SGHDT and YYEEEE. CDR3 sequence (DNA): TGTGCCAGCAGCCCCTACCGGCAGGGCAATCAGCCCCAGCATTTT. Its translation: CASSPYRQGNQPQHF.

The chain uses TRBV6-5 and TRBJ2-5; 9 nucleotides match TRBD1. V trimming: 5 bases; J trimming: 5 bases; junction bases outside the gene matches: 0. The CDR3 contains 12 residues. Germline loops: CDR1 MNHEY, CDR2 SVGAGI. The CDR3 bases are TGTGCCAGCAGTACAGGGGGCGAGACCCAGTACTTC. Its translation: CASSTGGETQYF.

The chain uses TRBV7-3 and TRBJ2-2; D call uncertain. Trimming shortened V by 0 bases and J by 6 bases, and 11 bases separated the two germline ends. CDR1 and CDR2 (germline): SGHTA, FQGTGA. The CDR3 sequence is 15 residues long. This chain's CDR3 is CASSLTGANPGELFF. CDR3 coding DNA: TGTGCCAGCAGCTTAACTGGCGCTAACCCCGGGGAGCTGTTTTTT. The full variable domain, with the rest looked up from reference TRBV7-3 and TRBJ2-2, is GAGVSQTPSNKVTEKGKYVELRCDPISGHTALYWYRQSLGQGPEFLIYFQGTGAADDSGLPNDRFFAVRPEGSVSTLKIQRTERGDSAVYLCASSLTGANPGELFFGEGSRLTVL.

The chain employs TRBV5-4 and TRBJ1-6; 8 bases agree with TRBD1. The V and J ends lost 1 base and 7 bases, in that order; junction bases with no gene match: 10. CDR1 and CDR2 (germline): SGHNT, YYREEE (reference sequence). The CDR3 loop spans 17 amino acids. CDR3 in DNA: TGTGCCAGCAGCTTGACGACAGGGGCGTTGGGAAATTCACCCCTCCACTTT. This encodes CASSLTTGALGNSPLHF.

The CDR3 DNA reads TGTGCCAGCAGTCTACAGGGGACGAACACTGAAGCTTTCTTT. This encodes CASSLQGTNTEAFF. The J gene is TRBJ1-1, the V gene TRBV27, with 7 bases matching TRBD1. The J segment lost 1 base and the V segment lost 5 bases, leaving 4 bases of the junction unmatched. The CDR3 runs to 14 residues. Germline values: CDR1 MNHEY, CDR2 SMNVEV (reference sequence).